The T cell receptor beta chain described here comes from a study of blood T cell repertoires in COVID-19. Repertoires were generated with immunoSEQ multiplex PCR, while TCRdb's copy carries only in-frame clones and drops some. Of around 100,000 clones in the sample, 91% were seen once. Germline lookup yields CDR1 SGHDT and CDR2 YYEEEE. V lost 4 bases and J lost 7; bases outside the gene matches: 7. The CDR3 spans 15 residues. Sequenced input: peripheral blood. The chain employs TRBV5-6 and TRBJ1-4; 10 bases are shared with TRBD1. The clonotype comes from a man in his late teens or twenties with acute or convalescent COVID-19. CDR3 in DNA: TGTGCCAGCAGCCCCTCGGGACAGGGGATTGAAAAACTGTTTTTT. This codes for CASSPSGQGIEKLFF. The variable domain in full, with the rest retrieved from reference TRBV5-6 and TRBJ1-4, is DAGVTQSPTHLIKTRGQQVTLRCSPKSGHDTVSWYQQALGQGPQFIFQYYEEEERQRGNFPDRFSGHQFPNYSSELNVNALLLGDSALYLCASSPSGQGIEKLFFGSGTQLSVL.